Shown below are 20 T cell receptor beta chains from a single sample sequenced in a study of T cells in Graves' hyperthyroidism and ophthalmopathy. The TCR beta CDR3 regions underwent amplification using RNA transcripts as the source. The HTBI set primed first-round TCR CDR3 RT-PCR. TCRdb reprocessed the multiplex PCR reads via MiXCR and lists one record per CDR3 protein. The table has fewer than 650,000 distinct CDR3 sequences, 11% to 15% seen once. Sequenced sample: blood. Receptors were obtained from a woman in her forties with Graves' hyperthyroidism.

Many counts were recorded for this clonotype. The chain has TRBV12-3 or TRBV12-4 and TRBJ2-7; 8 nucleotides match TRBD2. The CDR3 totals 12 residues. V lost 5 bases to trimming and J lost 7 bases; unmatched junction nucleotides: 4. The CDR3 loop is CASSLTSEEQYF. Written as DNA, the CDR3 is TGTGCCAGCAGTCTGACTAGCGAAGAGCAGTACTTC.

This clonotype was detected many times. This chain uses TRBV3-1 with TRBJ2-1; the D is unclear. Germline V CDR1 and CDR2: LGHDT, YNNKEL (reference sequence). The CDR3 runs to 15 residues. V dropped 2 bases and J dropped 5 bases, with 13 bases sitting between them. This CDR3 is CASSQSAARNNEQFF. In DNA, the CDR3 is TGTGCCAGCAGCCAAAGCGCAGCCCGAAACAATGAGCAGTTCTTC.

The V and J genes are TRBV4-2 and TRBJ2-1; TRBD2 aligns across 9 bases. Trimming at V came to 4 bases and at J to 0 bases, leaving 4 bases not matched to a gene. Germline V gene data show CDR1 as LGHNA and CDR2 as YNFKEQ. The CDR3 contains 16 residues. CDR3 nucleotides: TGTGCCAGCAGCCCTGAGGGACTAGCCTCCTACAATGAGCAGTTCTTC. Residues: CASSPEGLASYNEQFF.

CDR3 DNA sequence: TGTGCCAGCAGCCCCTCCGGGACGAATTCCTACGAGCAGTACTTC. Its protein product is CASSPSGTNSYEQYF. The gene calls are TRBV3-1 and TRBJ2-7, with D perhaps given as TRBD1 or TRBD2 (5 bases each). V was trimmed by 4 bases and J by 1 base, leaving 14 bases between them. The CDR3 totals 15 residues. The germline V gene encodes CDR1 LGHDT and CDR2 YNNKEL (reference sequence).

This clonotype was found a few times. The chain links TRBV18 to TRBJ2-7, with D perhaps being TRBD1 or TRBD2 (5 bases each). Looked up from germline, CDR1 is KGHSH and CDR2 is LQKENI. Trimming stripped 5 bases from V and 7 bases from J, with 18 bases between. The CDR3 totals 14 residues. CDR3 residues: CASSSGTAVGEQYF. The DNA of the CDR3 is TGTGCCAGCTCATCCGGGACGGCCGTCGGGGAGCAGTACTTC. Full variable domain (remainder filled in from reference TRBV18 and TRBJ2-7): NAGVMQNPRHLVRRRGQEARLRCSPMKGHSHVYWYRQLPEEGLKFMVYLQKENIIDESGMPKERFSAEFPKEGPSILRIQQVVRGDSAAYFCASSSGTAVGEQYFGPGTRLTVT.

The rearrangement links TRBV5-1 to TRBJ2-1, with unresolved D. The ends were cut back, 0 bases at V and 7 bases at J, with 11 bases in the middle. The length of the CDR3 is 14 residues. The germline CDR1 and CDR2 sequences are SGHRS and YFSETQ. CDR3 DNA sequence: TGCGCCAGCAGCTTGGATCCAGGAAATAATGAGCAGTTCTTC. This encodes CASSLDPGNNEQFF. Full variable domain (rest looked up from reference TRBV5-1 and TRBJ2-1): KAGVTQTPRYLIKTRGQQVTLSCSPISGHRSVSWYQQTPGQGLQFLFEYFSETQRNKGNFPGRFSGRQFSNSRSEMNVSTLELGDSALYLCASSLDPGNNEQFFGPGTRLTVL.

Details on this clonotype: A single base separates this from a much larger clone, so it may be a read error. The chain carries TRBV7-2 and TRBJ2-1; 7 bases agree with TRBD1. The CDR3 has 14 residues. V gave up 4 bases and J gave up 10 bases; unmatched junction bases: 10. Germline loops: CDR1 SGHTA, CDR2 FQGNSA. CDR3 DNA sequence: TGTGCCAGCAGCTCGGACAGGTTTTGGGGCGAGCAGTTCTTC. This gives the protein CASSSDRFWGEQFF.

The chain has TRBV30 and TRBJ2-3; tentatively, D is TRBD1 or TRBD2 (5 bases each). The ends were cut back, 8 bases at V and 3 bases at J, with 21 bases in the middle. Germline lookup yields CDR1 GTSNPN and CDR2 SVGIG (reference sequence). The CDR3 is 15 amino acids. The CDR3 is CASKGTHSPTDTQYF. Here the CDR3 DNA reads TGTGCCAGTAAGGGGACCCATAGTCCTACAGATACGCAGTATTTT. The complete variable domain, with remaining parts taken from reference TRBV30 and TRBJ2-3, reads SQTIHQWPATLVQPVGSPLSLECTVEGTSNPNLYWYRQAAGRGLQLLFYSVGIGQISSEVPQNLSASRPQDRQFILSSKKLLLSDSGFYLCASKGTHSPTDTQYFGPGTRLTVL.

This clonotype was detected ten times or more. V is TRBV11-2 and J is TRBJ2-1; 12 positions agree with TRBD2. This CDR3 is built from 18 residues. Germline-derived CDR1 and CDR2 are SGHAT and FQNNGV. Germline trimming cut 5 bases from V and 2 bases from J; bases unmatched to any gene: 10. As DNA, the CDR3 is TGTGCCAGCAGCCCATGGACTAGCGGGATAATGACCTACAATGAGCAGTTCTTC. Amino acids: CASSPWTSGIMTYNEQFF. The whole variable domain, filled in from reference TRBV11-2 and TRBJ2-1, reads EAGVAQSPRYKIIEKRQSVAFWCNPISGHATLYWYQQILGQGPKLLIQFQNNGVVDDSQLPKDRFSAERLKGVDSTLKIQPAKLEDSAVYLCASSPWTSGIMTYNEQFFGPGTRLTVL.

The J gene is TRBJ2-1, the V gene TRBV29-1, with 8 positions matching TRBD1. This CDR3 comprises 15 residues. Germline V lookup: CDR1 SQVTM, CDR2 ANQGSEA. V was pared by 4 bases and J by 0 bases, with 5 bases of the junction left unmatched. The CDR3 sequence: CSVVPDRGSYNEQFF. As DNA, the CDR3 is TGCAGCGTTGTCCCTGACAGGGGCTCCTACAATGAGCAGTTCTTC.

This clonotype was counted at least ten times. The chain carries TRBV6-1 and TRBJ1-5; D gene ambiguous. The CDR3 spans 13 residues. Trimming removed 6 bases at V and 7 bases at J, with 13 bases between. Germline CDR1 MNHNS, CDR2 SASEGT. The CDR3 loop is CASRPGVGQPQHF. The CDR3 DNA reads TGTGCCAGCAGGCCTGGGGTCGGGCAGCCCCAGCATTTT.

The V call is TRBV5-5, the J call TRBJ1-2; D possibly corresponds to TRBD1 (6 bases). The CDR3 consists of 16 residues. Germline values: CDR1 SGHKS, CDR2 YYEKEE (reference sequence). Trimming took off 3 bases at V and 2 bases at J, with 17 bases between the two ends. CDR3 amino acids: CASSSDWQGQNYGYTF. The CDR3 DNA follows: TGTGCCAGCAGCTCGGATTGGCAGGGGCAGAACTATGGCTACACCTTC. The whole variable domain, filled in from reference TRBV5-5 and TRBJ1-2, reads DAGVTQSPTHLIKTRGQQVTLRCSPISGHKSVSWYQQVLGQGPQFIFQYYEKEERGRGNFPDRFSARQFPNYSSELNVNALLLGDSALYLCASSSDWQGQNYGYTFGSGTRLTVV.

This clonotype was counted between two and nine times. The chain uses TRBV15 and TRBJ2-1, with 7 bases identical to TRBD1. The V gene end was trimmed by 5 bases and the J gene end by 3 bases; junction bases not matched to a gene: 10. CDR1 LNHNV and CDR2 YYDKDF come from the germline V gene (reference sequence). The length of the CDR3 is 16 residues. The CDR3 bases are TGTGCCACCAGCTTTGACAGGGCCCGAAACTACAATGAGCAGTTCTTC. This encodes CATSFDRARNYNEQFF. Together with reference TRBV15 and TRBJ2-1, the CDR3 gives the full variable domain: DAMVIQNPRYQVTQFGKPVTLSCSQTLNHNVMYWYQQKSSQAPKLLFHYYDKDFNNEADTPDNFQSRRPNTSFCFLDIRSPGLGDTAMYLCATSFDRARNYNEQFFGPGTRLTVL.

This clonotype was recorded at least ten times. The DNA for the CDR3 is TGTGCCAGCAGTCTGGGACAGGGGGCTGGGTTTGGCTACACCTTC. Its translation: CASSLGQGAGFGYTF. The gene calls are TRBV28 and TRBJ1-2; 12 bases line up with TRBD1. The length of the CDR3 is 15 residues. The germline gives CDR1 MDHEN, CDR2 SYDVKM. Trimming at V came to 5 bases and at J to 7 bases, leaving 8 bases not matched to a gene.

This clonotype came up many times. The gene calls are TRBV2 and TRBJ1-4, with 7 bases lining up with TRBD1. Germline V lookup: CDR1 SNHLY, CDR2 FYNNEI. Unmatched junction bases numbered 4, after V lost 9 bases and J lost 6 bases. The CDR3 is 12 amino acids. The DNA of the CDR3 is TGTGCCAGTACAGGGGCCGATGAAAAACTGTTTTTT. Translated, it gives CASTGADEKLFF.

In its sample, this clonotype was seen many times. The chain employs TRBV7-9 and TRBJ2-5, with 8 bases that match TRBD1. The germline gives CDR1 SEHNR, CDR2 FQNEAQ (reference sequence). The trim removed 3 bases at V and 5 bases at J, leaving 11 bases unmatched. This CDR3 is 16 amino acids long. Here the CDR3 reads CASSFDRDRSRETQYF. The CDR3 nucleotides are TGTGCCAGCAGCTTCGATCGGGACAGGTCACGGGAGACCCAGTACTTC.

This clonotype came up many times. V and J are TRBV6-1 and TRBJ1-2; 8 bases map to TRBD1. CDR3 length: 15 residues. CDR1 is MNHNS and CDR2 is SASEGT in the germline V gene. Unmatched junction bases numbered 9, after V lost 6 bases and J lost 3 bases. CDR3 bases: TGTGCCAGCAGGGGGCTTGGACAGGGTGACTATGGCTACACCTTC. Its protein is CASRGLGQGDYGYTF.

This clonotype was recorded a few times. V and J are TRBV4-1 and TRBJ2-3; TRBD2 matches at 10 bases. Germline-derived CDR1 and CDR2 are MGHRA and YSYEKL. The J segment lost 5 bases and the V segment lost 1 base, leaving 6 bases of the junction unmatched. The CDR3 covers 16 residues. This CDR3 reads CASSQGEAGGQDTQYF. CDR3 DNA sequence: TGCGCCAGCAGCCAAGGCGAAGCGGGAGGGCAAGATACGCAGTATTTT.

This clonotype was observed at least ten times. The chain recombines TRBV11-3 with TRBJ1-1; a weak D match, TRBD1 (5 bases). With 5 bases removed from V and 5 bases from J, the gap between germline ends came to 21 bases. Germline values: CDR1 SGHNT, CDR2 YENEEA. CDR3 length: 16 amino acids. The CDR3 DNA reads TGTGCCAGCAGCCCAGGTCGGGGGAAAGACCGGACTGAAGCTTTCTTT. This codes for CASSPGRGKDRTEAFF.

The gene calls are TRBV6-1 and TRBJ1-1; D is perhaps TRBD1 (5 bases). The V and J ends lost 4 bases and 4 bases respectively, with 16 bases between them. This CDR3 has 15 amino acids. From germline, CDR1 is MNHNS and CDR2 SASEGT. The CDR3 DNA reads TGTGCCAGCAGTGCCTCAGGGTCTCGGGGCACTGAAGCTTTCTTT. Amino acids: CASSASGSRGTEAFF.